These 20 T cell receptor beta chains were sequenced from one sample in a study of blood T cell repertoires in COVID-19. The data were produced by immunoSEQ multiplex PCR, yet TCRdb's version contains in-frame clones alone and is incomplete. The table lists more than 300,000 clones, 88% of them singletons, with more than 1% in the top ten. Sequencing was performed on PBMCs or T cells enriched from blood (not recorded which). Receptor source: a young woman who had recovered from COVID-19.

This clone was counted many times. The rearrangement uses TRBV4-3 and TRBJ2-7; 12 bases align to TRBD1. Germline CDR1 and CDR2: LGHNA and YSLEER. Losses at the gene ends were 0 bases for V and 4 bases for J; bases not matched to a gene: 4. The CDR3 is made up of 16 amino acids. The CDR3 DNA follows: TGCGCCAGCAGCCAAGATCGGGACAGGGGGCGTTACGAGCAGTACTTC. As protein: CASSQDRDRGRYEQYF.

The chain couples TRBV15 to TRBJ2-2, with a tentative D call TRBD2 (7 bases). V lost 8 bases to trimming and J lost 2 bases, with 18 bases between them. The germline gives CDR1 LNHNV, CDR2 YYDKDF (reference sequence). This CDR3 is 16 amino acids long. CDR3 residues: CATVLGAGANTGELFF. The CDR3 nucleotides read TGTGCCACCGTCCTCGGCGCGGGGGCTAACACCGGGGAGCTGTTTTTT.

This clone appeared a single time. This chain connects TRBV13 to TRBJ1-4; TRBD1 agrees at 9 bases. This CDR3 comprises 16 residues. Germline trimming cut 5 bases from V and 3 bases from J; bases unmatched to any gene: 7. Germline-derived CDR1 and CDR2 are PRHDT and FYEKMQ (reference sequence). The CDR3 reads CASSRTGDMANEKLFF. As DNA, the CDR3 is TGTGCCAGCAGCCGGACAGGGGACATGGCTAATGAAAAACTGTTTTTT.

The V and J genes are TRBV10-3 and TRBJ2-2; 9 bases are a match to TRBD1. Per germline, CDR1 ENHRY and CDR2 SYGVKD. J gave up 7 bases and V 5 bases, and 11 bases lay outside the gene matches. CDR3 length: 16 residues. CDR3 sequence (DNA): TGTGCCATCAGTCAGCGGACAGGGGCACAGGGCGGGGAGCTGTTTTTT. Its translation is CAISQRTGAQGGELFF.

This chain connects TRBV7-2 to TRBJ1-6; D perhaps matches TRBD1 (5 bases). CDR1 SGHTA and CDR2 FQGNSA come from the germline V gene. V lost 0 bases to trimming and J lost 9 bases, with 12 bases between them. The CDR3 sequence is 15 residues long. CDR3 coding DNA: TGTGCCAGCAGCTTAGCGCAGGGCATGGGTTCACCCCTCCACTTT. Its protein is CASSLAQGMGSPLHF.

V gene TRBV2 combines with J gene TRBJ1-1; the match to TRBD1 covers 9 bases. This CDR3 spans 13 amino acids. Germline V CDR1 and CDR2: SNHLY, FYNNEI. V shed 5 bases and J 4 bases; nucleotides not matched to a gene: 2. CDR3 residues: CASSRTGATEAFF. CDR3 bases: TGTGCCAGCAGTAGGACAGGGGCCACTGAAGCTTTCTTT.

The gene calls are TRBV7-2 and TRBJ2-2; D is perhaps TRBD2 (6 bases). From germline, CDR1 is SGHTA and CDR2 FQGNSA. Trimming removed 4 bases at V and 7 bases at J, with 10 bases between. CDR3 size: 13 residues. The CDR3 is CASSWRVGGELFF. DNA of the CDR3: TGTGCCAGCAGCTGGAGGGTGGGCGGGGAGCTGTTTTTT.

J is TRBJ2-1 and V is TRBV18; TRBD1 aligns across 7 bases. The CDR3 has 16 residues. CDR1 and CDR2 from the germline V gene are KGHSH and LQKENI. The J segment lost 7 bases and the V segment lost 0 bases, leaving 9 bases of the junction unmatched. This chain's CDR3 is CASSPPGTAPGNEQFF. The CDR3 coding sequence is TGTGCCAGCTCACCACCGGGGACAGCCCCTGGGAATGAGCAGTTCTTC. Full variable domain (remainder filled in from reference TRBV18 and TRBJ2-1): NAGVMQNPRHLVRRRGQEARLRCSPMKGHSHVYWYRQLPEEGLKFMVYLQKENIIDESGMPKERFSAEFPKEGPSILRIQQVVRGDSAAYFCASSPPGTAPGNEQFFGPGTRLTVL.

This rearrangement joins TRBV30 to TRBJ1-2, with D maybe TRBD1 (6 bases). Trimming removed 3 bases from V and 8 bases from J, with 25 bases in between. The V gene's germline CDR1 is GTSNPN and CDR2 SVGIG (reference sequence). The CDR3 covers 16 residues. This CDR3 reads CAWRLTRGRGYGGYTF. CDR3 DNA: TGTGCCTGGAGGTTAACAAGGGGCAGGGGCTATGGAGGCTACACCTTC.

The chain couples TRBV7-8 to TRBJ1-5, with TRBD1 as a possible D gene (6 bases). Trimming removed 2 bases from V and 5 bases from J, with 13 bases in between. CDR3 size: 15 residues. Germline V gives CDR1 SGHVS, CDR2 FQNEAQ. The CDR3 spells CASSLTGKEDQPQHF. Here the CDR3 DNA reads TGTGCCAGCAGCTTAACAGGGAAGGAGGATCAGCCCCAGCATTTT.

This rearrangement joins TRBV5-1 to TRBJ2-1, with TRBD2 matching 7 bases. The V gene's germline CDR1 is SGHRS and CDR2 YFSETQ. V lost 2 bases, J lost 8 bases, and 10 bases stayed unmatched. The CDR3 contains 15 residues. The CDR3 reads CASSFERGVVDEQFF. The CDR3 DNA follows: TGCGCCAGCAGCTTCGAGCGGGGTGTAGTGGATGAGCAGTTCTTC.

The genes are TRBV6-5 and TRBJ1-5; possible D gene TRBD1, 6 bases. Germline V CDR1 and CDR2: MNHEY, SVGAGI. The CDR3 consists of 15 residues. The V end lost 7 bases, the J end lost 6 bases, and 19 bases lay between the germline ends. The DNA of the CDR3 is TGTGCCAGCATTCGAGGGGGAGACTGGGCTCAGCCCCAGCATTTT. This translates into CASIRGGDWAQPQHF.

The chain couples TRBV7-8 to TRBJ1-5, with D unresolved. The CDR3 spans 16 residues. Deletions cut 1 base from V and 4 bases from J, with 14 bases between. CDR1 and CDR2 from the germline V gene are SGHVS and FQNEAQ. The chain's CDR3 is CASSLDSFAGNQPQHF. CDR3 DNA: TGTGCCAGCAGCTTAGATTCTTTCGCAGGAAATCAGCCCCAGCATTTT.

This chain links TRBV7-2 with TRBJ1-1; 7 nucleotides match TRBD1. Looked up from germline, CDR1 is SGHTA and CDR2 is FQGNSA. The CDR3 sequence is 14 residues long. The ends lost 4 bases at V and 5 bases at J; junction bases unmatched: 7. CDR3 nucleotides: TGTGCCAGCAGCTCCTATACAGGGGTAACTGAAGCTTTCTTT. Encoded protein: CASSSYTGVTEAFF.

The chain links TRBV18 to TRBJ2-4, with 8 bases identical to TRBD2. Germline V CDR1 and CDR2: KGHSH, LQKENI. V shed 0 bases, J shed 8 bases, and the junction held 6 bases outside the gene matches. CDR3 length equals 15 residues. The CDR3 DNA sequence: TGTGCCAGCTCACCACCGGGACTAGGGGGGGACATTCAGTACTTC. This gives the protein CASSPPGLGGDIQYF.

The V gene is TRBV30, the J gene TRBJ2-7, with D perhaps matching TRBD2 (5 bases). The CDR3 consists of 14 residues. The V and J ends lost 4 bases and 0 bases respectively, with 13 bases between them. Germline values: CDR1 GTSNPN, CDR2 SVGIG (reference sequence). This CDR3 reads CAWTRGLNSYEQYF. Written as DNA, the CDR3 is TGTGCCTGGACTCGGGGTTTAAACTCCTACGAGCAGTACTTC.

J is TRBJ1-5 and V is TRBV30, with TRBD1 identical over 7 bases. The junction had 2 bases not matched to a gene; V was cut back by 3 bases and J by 3 bases. The CDR3 extends over 13 amino acids. The germline gives CDR1 GTSNPN, CDR2 SVGIG (reference sequence). The CDR3 DNA is TGTGCCTGGAGACAGGGGTCCAATCAGCCCCAGCATTTT. Amino acid sequence: CAWRQGSNQPQHF.

The V call is TRBV6-5, the J call TRBJ2-5, with TRBD1 identical over 7 bases. With 9 bases clipped from V and 1 base from J, the junction kept 8 bases outside the gene matches. CDR3 length: 14 residues. CDR1 and CDR2 from the germline V gene are MNHEY and SVGAGI. The CDR3 is CASYLDRVQETQYF. CDR3 nucleotide sequence: TGTGCCAGTTATTTAGACAGGGTCCAAGAGACCCAGTACTTC.

The rearrangement joins TRBV30 to TRBJ1-1, with TRBD1 as a possible D gene (6 bases). Germline CDR1 is GTSNPN and CDR2 is SVGIG (reference sequence). The ends were cut back, 3 bases at V and 5 bases at J, with 13 bases in the middle. This CDR3 is 13 amino acids long. CDR3: CAWRGGGQTEAFF. Here the CDR3 DNA reads TGTGCCTGGAGAGGCGGGGGCCAGACTGAAGCTTTCTTT.

This clone has more than one count but fewer than ten. This rearrangement joins TRBV7-2 to TRBJ1-2; D remains ambiguous. This CDR3 contains 11 residues. CDR1 and CDR2 from the germline V gene are SGHTA and FQGNSA. V lost 2 bases and J lost 8, with 6 bases in between. The CDR3 loop reads CASSLYPGYTF. CDR3 nucleotides: TGTGCCAGCAGCTTATATCCCGGCTACACCTTC.